Described below is a single T cell receptor beta chain sequence and its context. Under the authors' procedure: Amplification of reference gene primers provided the estimated nucleated cell counts. Data came from immunoSEQ multiplex PCR; TCRdb stores just in-frame clones and leaves some out. The V and J calls and the clone size are those of that table, but D and trimming were determined from the DNA. This table has around 43,000 clones, 89% appearing once. Germline CDR1 is MNHNY and CDR2 is SVGAGI (reference sequence). This CDR3 spans 13 amino acids. The V end was cut by 4 bases, the J end by 3 bases, with 8 bases between. The data stem from a study of blood T cell repertoires in COVID-19. Study at large: Sites in the United States, Italy and Spain provided acute and convalescent COVID-19 samples. PBMCs, B-cell-depleted T cells, or T cells were the source of the cDNA or gDNA that made up the material.

The sequenced material came from peripheral blood. V usage is TRBV6-6 and J usage is TRBJ2-3, with D possibly matching TRBD1 (5 bases). The clonotype originates from a man aged 45-60 years with active COVID-19. The DNA for the CDR3 is TGTGCCAGCAGTTTCCCAGGGACAGATACGCAGTATTTT. Amino acids: CASSFPGTDTQYF.